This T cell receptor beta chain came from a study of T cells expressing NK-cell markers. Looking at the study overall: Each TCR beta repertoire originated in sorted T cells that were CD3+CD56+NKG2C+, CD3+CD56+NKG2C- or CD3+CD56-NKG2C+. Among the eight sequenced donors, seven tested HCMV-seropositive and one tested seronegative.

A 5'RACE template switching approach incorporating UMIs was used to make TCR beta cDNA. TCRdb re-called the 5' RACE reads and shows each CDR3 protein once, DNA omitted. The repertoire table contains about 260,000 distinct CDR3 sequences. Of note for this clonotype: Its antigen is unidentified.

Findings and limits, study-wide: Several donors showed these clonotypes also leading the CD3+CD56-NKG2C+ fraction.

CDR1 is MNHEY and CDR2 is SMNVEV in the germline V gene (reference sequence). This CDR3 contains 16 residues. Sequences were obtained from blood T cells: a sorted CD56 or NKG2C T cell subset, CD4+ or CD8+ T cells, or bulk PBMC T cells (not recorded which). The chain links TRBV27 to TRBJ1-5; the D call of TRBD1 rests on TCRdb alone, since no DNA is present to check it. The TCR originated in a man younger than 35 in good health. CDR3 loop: CASSSQGLVVGQPQHF.